Sequencing of this T cell receptor (beta chain) was carried out in a study of T cell changes during pregnancy in multiple sclerosis. Clones were sequenced by immunoSEQ multiplex PCR, and TCRdb holds only the in-frame ones, with some missing. The sample records 29,000 or so clones, 80% to 90% being singletons. Germline loops: CDR1 SQVTM, CDR2 ANQGSEA. The CDR3 is 15 residues long. The V segment lost 4 bases and the J segment 5 bases; nucleotides outside the gene matches: 12. Specimen: CD8+ T cells from peripheral blood mononuclear cells, collected in the second trimester of pregnancy. This receptor was identified in a female donor with multiple sclerosis, enrolled in a pregnancy study. This chain uses TRBV29-1 with TRBJ2-5, with 8 bases fitting TRBD2. The CDR3 spells CSVGGGRGVVETQYF. The CDR3 coding sequence is TGCAGCGTTGGGGGGGGGCGGGGGGTTGTGGAGACCCAGTACTTC.